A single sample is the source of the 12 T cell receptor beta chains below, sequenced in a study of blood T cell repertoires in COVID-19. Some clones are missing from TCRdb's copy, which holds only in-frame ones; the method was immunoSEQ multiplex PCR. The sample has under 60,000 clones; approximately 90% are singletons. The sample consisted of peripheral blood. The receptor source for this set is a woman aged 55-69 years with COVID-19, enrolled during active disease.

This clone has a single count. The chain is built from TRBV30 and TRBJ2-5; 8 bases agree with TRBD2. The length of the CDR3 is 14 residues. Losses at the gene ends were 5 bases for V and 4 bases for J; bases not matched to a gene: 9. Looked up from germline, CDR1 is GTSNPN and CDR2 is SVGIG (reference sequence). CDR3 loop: CAWDQRELRETQYF. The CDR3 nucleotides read TGTGCCTGGGATCAGCGGGAGCTAAGAGAGACCCAGTACTTC.

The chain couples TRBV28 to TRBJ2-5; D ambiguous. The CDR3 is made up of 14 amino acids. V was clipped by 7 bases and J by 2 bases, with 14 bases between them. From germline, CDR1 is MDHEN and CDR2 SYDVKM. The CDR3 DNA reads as TGTGCCAGCAAATCCGCGGAACTTCAAGAGACCCAGTACTTC. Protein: CASKSAELQETQYF.

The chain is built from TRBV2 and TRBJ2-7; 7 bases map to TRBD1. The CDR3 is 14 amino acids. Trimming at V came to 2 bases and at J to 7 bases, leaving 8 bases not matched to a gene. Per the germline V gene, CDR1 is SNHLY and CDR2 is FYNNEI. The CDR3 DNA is TGTGCCAGCAGTGAATCCAGGGGGTGGAGTGAGCAGTACTTC. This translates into CASSESRGWSEQYF.

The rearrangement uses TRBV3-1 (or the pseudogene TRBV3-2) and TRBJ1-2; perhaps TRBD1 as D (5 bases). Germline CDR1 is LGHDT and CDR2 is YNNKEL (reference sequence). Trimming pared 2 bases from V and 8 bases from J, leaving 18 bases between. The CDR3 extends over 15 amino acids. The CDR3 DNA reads TGTGCCAGCAGCCAACCCCCCCCGGACATGCAAGGCTACACCTTC. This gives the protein CASSQPPPDMQGYTF.

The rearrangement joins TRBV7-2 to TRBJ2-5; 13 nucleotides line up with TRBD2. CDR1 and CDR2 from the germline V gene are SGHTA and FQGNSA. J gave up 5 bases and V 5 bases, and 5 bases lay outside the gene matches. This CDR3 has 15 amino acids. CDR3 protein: CASSTRLAGGETQYF. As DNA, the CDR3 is TGTGCCAGCAGCACCCGACTAGCGGGAGGCGAGACCCAGTACTTC.

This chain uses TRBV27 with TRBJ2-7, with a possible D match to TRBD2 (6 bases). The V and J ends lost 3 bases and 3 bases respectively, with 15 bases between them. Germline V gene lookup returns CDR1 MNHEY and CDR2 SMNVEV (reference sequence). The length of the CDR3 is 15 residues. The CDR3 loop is CASSFFPGRDYEQYF. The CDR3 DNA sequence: TGTGCCAGCAGTTTTTTCCCCGGGAGAGACTACGAGCAGTACTTC.

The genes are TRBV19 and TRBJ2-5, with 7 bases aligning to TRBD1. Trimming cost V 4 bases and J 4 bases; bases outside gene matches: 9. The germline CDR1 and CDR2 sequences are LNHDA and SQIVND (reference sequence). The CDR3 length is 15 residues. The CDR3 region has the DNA TGTGCCAGTAGTAGACAGGGAAGGGGTCGAGAGACCCAGTACTTC. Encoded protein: CASSRQGRGRETQYF.

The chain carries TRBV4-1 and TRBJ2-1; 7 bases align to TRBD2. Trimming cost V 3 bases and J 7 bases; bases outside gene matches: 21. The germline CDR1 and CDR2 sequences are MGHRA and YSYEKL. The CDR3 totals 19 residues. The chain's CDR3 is CASSHTDFAAGVGLNEQFF. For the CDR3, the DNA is TGCGCCAGCAGCCACACCGATTTCGCGGCGGGAGTAGGGCTTAATGAGCAGTTCTTC.

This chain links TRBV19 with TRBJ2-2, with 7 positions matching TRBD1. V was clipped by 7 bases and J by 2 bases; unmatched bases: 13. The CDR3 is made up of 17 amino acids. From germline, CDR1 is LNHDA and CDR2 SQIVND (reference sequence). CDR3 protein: CASTRRPTGLNTGELFF. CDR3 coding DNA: TGTGCCAGTACCCGGAGGCCGACAGGGCTAAACACCGGGGAGCTGTTTTTT.

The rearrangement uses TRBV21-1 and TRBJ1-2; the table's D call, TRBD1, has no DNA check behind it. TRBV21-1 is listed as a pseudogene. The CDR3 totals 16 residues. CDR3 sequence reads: CASSGRRRQDPYGYTF. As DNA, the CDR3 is TGTGCCAGCAGCGGCCGTCGCAGACAGGACCCTTATGGCTACACCTTC.

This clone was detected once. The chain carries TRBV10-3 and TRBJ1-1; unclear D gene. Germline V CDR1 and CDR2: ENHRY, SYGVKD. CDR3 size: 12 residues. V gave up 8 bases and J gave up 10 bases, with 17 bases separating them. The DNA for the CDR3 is TGTGCCATCGGAACCAGTGAGGGAGGAGCTTTCTTT. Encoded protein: CAIGTSEGGAFF.

CDR3 loop: CAWSVGGGVATNEKLFF. The CDR3 DNA reads as TGTGCCTGGAGTGTAGGGGGGGGAGTCGCAACTAATGAAAAACTGTTTTTT. This chain joins TRBV30 and TRBJ1-4; maybe TRBD1 (6 bases). The V end was cut by 0 bases, the J end by 0 bases, with 14 bases between. This CDR3 has 17 residues. Germline CDR1 is GTSNPN and CDR2 is SVGIG (reference sequence).